Listed below are T cell receptor beta chains from one sample, sequenced in a study of T-cell reconstitution after alpha-beta-depleted transplantation in children. TCRdb passed the PCR reads through MiXCR, listing each CDR3 protein once. In the table there are 450,000 to 550,000 distinct CDR3 sequences, roughly an eighth of which are singletons. The sample here was PBMCs, mostly from graft donor cells, taken 180 days after TCRalphabeta/CD19-depleted stem cell transplant. Receptor source: a female patient between 2 and 15 years old who had a stem cell transplant for aplastic anemia, so the T cells may come from the graft donor. Each CDR3 is given with its conserved first and last residue. The D gene is left open where the match is weak. Clone size is stated in some rows and not others, as once, few, many or a class when expanded.

J | V | D | length | size | CDR3 | DNA
TRBJ1-1 | TRBV28 | TRBD1 | 17 | NA | CASRPSGTGGGSTEAFF | TGTGCCAGCAGACCCTCCGGGACAGGGGGAGGCAGCACTGAAGCTTTCTTT
TRBJ1-5 | TRBV20-1 | NA | 13 | NA | CSARGDGYQPQHF | TGCAGTGCTAGAGGCGACGGATATCAGCCCCAGCATTTT
TRBJ2-7 | TRBV28 | TRBD2 | 15 | NA | CASSRSGPHLWEQYF | TGTGCCAGCAGTCGTAGCGGGCCTCACCTTTGGGAGCAGTACTTC
TRBJ2-1 | TRBV6-2/TRBV6-3 | NA | 17 | NA | CASTLYARGYPYNEQFF | TGTGCCAGCACCCTTTACGCCAGGGGCTATCCCTACAATGAGCAGTTCTTC
TRBJ2-7 | TRBV5-1 | NA | 14 | NA | CASGLGGSSYEQYF | TGCGCCAGCGGCTTGGGGGGTTCCTCCTACGAGCAGTACTTC
TRBJ1-2 | TRBV29-1 | NA | 12 | NA | CSVDSLDYGYTF | TGCAGCGTTGACAGCCTCGACTATGGCTACACCTTC
TRBJ2-3 | TRBV10-3 | NA | 16 | many | CAISSRSGIITDTQYF | TGTGCCATCAGTTCCCGTAGCGGAATAATCACAGATACGCAGTATTTT
TRBJ2-3 | TRBV6-4 | TRBD2 | 15 | NA | CASSHSSGSTDTQYF | TGTGCCAGCAGTCATTCTAGCGGGAGCACAGATACGCAGTATTTT
TRBJ2-1 | TRBV7-6 | TRBD2 | 16 | few | CASSGPIAGGPNEQFF | TGTGCCAGCAGCGGTCCAATAGCGGGAGGGCCAAATGAGCAGTTCTTC
TRBJ2-3 | TRBV10-3 | TRBD2 | 17 | NA | CAIRGTSGSRDTDTQYF | TGTGCCATCAGGGGGACTAGCGGGAGTCGGGACACAGATACGCAGTATTTT
TRBJ2-1 | TRBV6-1 | NA | 19 | NA | CASSPETGLAGYSYNEQFF | TGTGCCAGCAGTCCGGAGACAGGGCTAGCGGGCTACTCCTACAATGAGCAGTTCTTC
TRBJ2-6 | TRBV21-1 | NA | 20 | NA | CASSKGRDRPRRSGANVLTF | TGTGCCAGCAGCAAAGGAAGGGACAGACCCCGACGCTCTGGGGCCAACGTCCTGACTTTC
TRBJ2-7 | TRBV3-1 | NA | 14 | few | CASSLSGPGDPQYF | TGTGCCAGCAGCCTCTCCGGTCCGGGCGACCCGCAGTACTTC
TRBJ2-1 | TRBV12-3/TRBV12-4 | TRBD2 | 14 | NA | CASSFSGRRYEQFF | TGTGCCAGCAGTTTTAGCGGGAGGAGGTATGAGCAGTTCTTC
TRBJ2-7 | TRBV29-1 | TRBD1 | 15 | many | CSVEGVTGRSSEQYF | TGCAGCGTTGAGGGCGTGACAGGGAGAAGCTCTGAGCAGTACTTC
TRBJ2-3 | TRBV24-1 | TRBD1 | 16 | NA | CATSDPRQGPPDTQYF | TGTGCCACCAGTGATCCCCGACAGGGTCCGCCAGATACGCAGTATTTT
TRBJ1-1 | TRBV20-1 | NA | 20 | NA | CSASLLSKRGRRLGNTEAFF | TGCAGTGCTAGTCTTTTATCGAAGAGGGGGAGGCGGTTGGGGAACACTGAAGCTTTCTTT
TRBJ1-4 | TRBV15 | TRBD1 | 15 | few | CATSTTTGIGEKLFF | TGTGCCACCAGCACTACGACAGGGATTGGTGAAAAACTGTTTTTT
TRBJ2-6 | TRBV5-1 | NA | 15 | many | CASSLGRGGANVLTF | TGCGCCAGCAGCTTGGGGCGGGGAGGGGCCAACGTCCTGACTTTC
TRBJ2-7 | TRBV29-1 | TRBD1 | 14 | few | CSVDGTGISGEQYF | TGCAGCGTTGACGGGACAGGGATTTCGGGGGAGCAGTACTTC
TRBJ1-2 | TRBV20-1 | TRBD1 | 13 | NA | CSARNFRDRDLLF | TGCAGTGCTAGAAATTTCCGGGACAGGGATCTCCTCTTC
TRBJ1-2 | TRBV28 | NA | 11 | NA | CASSFTEGYTF | TGTGCCAGCAGTTTTACGGAGGGCTACACCTTC
TRBJ2-3 | TRBV7-2 | NA | 13 | NA | CASSQGYTDTQYF | TGTGCCAGCAGCCAGGGATACACAGATACGCAGTATTTT
TRBJ2-1 | TRBV6-5 | TRBD2 | 17 | NA | CASSYAYSGRIYNEQFF | TGTGCCAGCAGTTACGCCTATAGCGGGAGGATCTACAATGAGCAGTTCTTC